The clone carrying this T cell receptor beta chain was picked up a small number of times. Its antigen is as yet unknown. In building TCR beta libraries, iRepertoire HTBI primers were used together with Arm-PCR of CDR3 regions. TCRdb reprocessed the multiplex PCR reads with MiXCR, giving one entry per CDR3 protein. Among 510,000 or so distinct CDR3 sequences, more than 10% were seen once, and the ten largest hold 7.5% to 9%. The data originate from a study of regulatory T cells in long-lasting Graves disease. Overall study results and limits: Newly diagnosed Graves' patients had higher TCR diversity than persistent ones.

Time point in this sample: newly diagnosed GD, antithyroid drugs for less than 3 months. Preparation of the TCR library used RNA extracted from PBMCs. The sample was also reused in another study, on T cells in Graves' hyperthyroidism and ophthalmopathy.

This receptor was identified in a woman in her twenties or thirties with Graves disease. The sample was peripheral blood mononuclear cells (PBMCs), taken at new diagnosis, from a patient treated with antithyroid drugs.

The CDR3 DNA reads TGCAGTGCCCTGGACAGGGGTCGGGGCACTGAAGCTTTCTTT. It codes for CSALDRGRGTEAFF. V and J are TRBV20-1 and TRBJ1-1, with 9 nucleotides matching TRBD1. This CDR3 region has 14 residues. V dropped 6 bases and J dropped 4; count of bases not matched to a gene: 9. CDR1 and CDR2 from the germline V gene are DFQATT and SNEGSKA (reference sequence).